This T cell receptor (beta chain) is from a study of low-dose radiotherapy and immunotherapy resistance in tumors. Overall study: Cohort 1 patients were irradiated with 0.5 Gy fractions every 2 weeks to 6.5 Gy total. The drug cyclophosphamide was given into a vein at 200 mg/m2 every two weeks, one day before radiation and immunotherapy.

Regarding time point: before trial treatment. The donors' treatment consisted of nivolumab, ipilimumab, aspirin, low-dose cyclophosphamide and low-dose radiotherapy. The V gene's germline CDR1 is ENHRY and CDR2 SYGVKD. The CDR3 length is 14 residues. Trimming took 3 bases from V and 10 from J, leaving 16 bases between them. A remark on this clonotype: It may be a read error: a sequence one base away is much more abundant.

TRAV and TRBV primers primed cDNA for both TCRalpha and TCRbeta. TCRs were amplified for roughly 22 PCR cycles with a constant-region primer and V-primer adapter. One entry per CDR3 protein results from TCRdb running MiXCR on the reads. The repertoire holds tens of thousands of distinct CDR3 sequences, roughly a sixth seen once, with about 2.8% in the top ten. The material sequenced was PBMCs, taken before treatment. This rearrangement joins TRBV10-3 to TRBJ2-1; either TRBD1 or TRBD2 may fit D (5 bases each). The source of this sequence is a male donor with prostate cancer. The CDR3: CAISDGTDNYEQFF. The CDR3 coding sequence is TGTGCCATCAGTGACGGGACGGATAACTACGAGCAGTTCTTC.